This T cell receptor (beta chain) originates from a study of blood T cell repertoires in COVID-19. Study summary: The United States, Italy and Spain supplied acute and convalescent COVID-19 samples. From T cells, B-cell-depleted T cells, or PBMCs came the material, which was cDNA or gDNA.

The germline V and J ends were trimmed by 4 bases and 12 bases, with 15 bases remaining between them. CDR3 length: 13 residues. Per the germline V gene, CDR1 is KGHDR and CDR2 is SFDVKD. Authors' data handling: Scientists estimated how many nucleated cells there were by amplifying reference gene primers. Some clones are missing from TCRdb's copy, which holds only in-frame ones; the method was immunoSEQ multiplex PCR. V and J calls and clone size come straight from that table; D and trimming were deduced from the DNA. Among about 200,000 clones listed, 65% to 85% were seen once. The chain carries TRBV24-1 and TRBJ1-5, with a tentative D call TRBD1 (5 bases). The receptor comes from a man aged 35 to 55 with acute or convalescent COVID-19. Sequencing was carried out using peripheral blood. The CDR3 coding sequence is TGTGCCACCAGTGACTCCGGGCCCCAGGGCCAGCATTTT. It encodes CATSDSGPQGQHF.